The subject of this entry is one T cell receptor (beta chain). Antigen unknown. The data were taken from a study of cytomegalovirus exposure and HLA in healthy donors. Study-wide context: Around four fifths of a few hundred genotyped donors fell in the Caucasian-associated ancestry cluster. General observations from the study: Testing in vitro showed a few CMV-associated chains specific for CMV antigens. Reported results showed that the classifier diagnosed cytomegalovirus status with high specificity and sensitivity. The authors enumerated 164 TCR beta chains as linked to cytomegalovirus.

Amplification used 60 Vbeta primers and 13 Jbeta primers. Using immunoSEQ multiplex PCR, the repertoire was profiled, and TCRdb retains in-frame clones only, with some absent. The profile shows fewer than 65,000 clones, 80% to 85% of them singletons. The sequencing sample was made of PBMCs. The TCR originated in a man aged 25 to 40 in good health and CMV-seronegative.

CDR3 protein: CASSDSQGANYGYTF. The CDR3, as DNA: TGTGCCAGCAGTGACTCACAAGGAGCGAACTATGGCTACACCTTC. The rearrangement joins TRBV2 to TRBJ1-2; D uncertain. Germline V gene lookup returns CDR1 SNHLY and CDR2 FYNNEI. The CDR3 loop spans 15 amino acids. V lost 3 bases, J lost 2 bases, and 13 bases lay in between.